This T cell receptor (beta chain) was sequenced in a study of CD8 T cells in Susac syndrome. The CDR3 totals 12 residues. The germline V and J ends were trimmed by 0 bases and 4 bases, with 7 bases remaining between them. Germline CDR1 is SQVTM and CDR2 is ANQGSEA. Random hexamers served to reverse transcribe about 0.5 to 1 ug RNA. With immunoSEQ multiplex PCR, TCR beta CDR3 was amplified across 54 Vbeta and 13 Jbeta. TCRdb analysed the immunoSEQ multiplex PCR reads with MiXCR anew, one entry per CDR3 protein. The sample records around 180,000 distinct CDR3 sequences, nearly 97% being singletons. Sequencing of TCR beta covered CD8+ and CD4+ T cells obtained from blood. The multiple sclerosis controls comprised treatment-naive patients whose relapsing-remitting disease was stable or active. TEMRA cells were FACS-enriched, while CD8+ and CD4+ T cells were negatively isolated.

The chain has TRBV29-1 and TRBJ2-7; no clear D. What was sequenced was CD4+ T cells from PBMCs. This sequence was found in a human donor with multiple sclerosis. The CDR3 region is CSVEDLRYEQYF. The CDR3 nucleotides are TGCAGCGTTGAAGATCTAAGGTACGAGCAGTACTTC.